This T cell receptor beta chain was identified in a study of chemoradiotherapy in HPV16-positive cancers. Study in general: Candidate HPV-specific T-cell clones and common TCR motifs came from functional assays in two HPV16-positive patients. Study-level findings and limits: Candidate HPV-specific clones and E7-related TCR motifs grew in tumor during treatment. HPV-specific T cells were functionally defined from only a couple of HPV16-positive patients.

For this clone: The target antigen is unknown.

The CDR3 is 16 amino acids. CDR1 and CDR2 from the germline V gene are SGDLS and YYNGEE. With V trimmed by 0 bases and J by 3 bases, 4 bases remained unmatched. Repertoires were sampled repeatedly during chemoradiotherapy. TCRdb's table, derived via immunoSEQ multiplex PCR, lists solely in-frame clones and lacks some. The profile shows some 32,000 clones, about 91% of them singletons. The receptor was isolated from a human donor with HPV-associated anogenital cancer. The chain links TRBV9 to TRBJ1-1, with 11 nucleotides matching TRBD1. The material sequenced was blood, taken from a patient who underwent chemoradiotherapy. The CDR3 nucleotides are TGTGCCAGCAGCGTAGCGGCGGGACAGGGGGACACTGAAGCTTTCTTT. Translated, it gives CASSVAAGQGDTEAFF. Based on the CDR3 plus reference TRBV9 and TRBJ1-1, the full variable domain is DSGVTQTPKHLITATGQRVTLRCSPRSGDLSVYWYQQSLDQGLQFLIQYYNGEERAKGNILERFSAQQFPDLHSELNLSSLELGDSALYFCASSVAAGQGDTEAFFGQGTRLTVV.